These 13 T cell receptor beta chains were sequenced from one sample in a study of cytomegalovirus exposure and HLA in healthy donors. Use of 60 Vbeta and 13 Jbeta primers characterized the PCR. Only in-frame clones appear in the TCRdb table, and some are missing; sequencing was by immunoSEQ multiplex PCR. The repertoire holds 100,000 to 150,000 clones, with roughly 83% as singletons. The sample consisted of PBMCs. These receptor sequences come from a man between 18 and 29 years old in good health and CMV-seropositive.

The CDR3 is CASSLRTGDNQPQHF. The CDR3 DNA reads as TGTGCCAGCAGTTTAAGAACAGGGGATAATCAGCCCCAGCATTTT. V usage is TRBV27 and J usage is TRBJ1-5, with 7 bases fitting TRBD1. This CDR3 region has 15 residues. Germline V CDR1 and CDR2: MNHEY, SMNVEV (reference sequence). V lost 2 bases, J lost 4 bases, and 5 bases stayed unmatched.

The V gene is TRBV18, the J gene TRBJ1-1; TRBD1 is a possible D gene (6 bases). This CDR3 region has 11 residues. Germline V CDR1 and CDR2: KGHSH, LQKENI. V lost 3 bases, J lost 8 bases, and 7 bases lay in between. In DNA, the CDR3 is TGTGCCAGCTCACCGGGGACAGAAGCTTTCTTT. Its protein product is CASSPGTEAFF.

V usage is TRBV13 and J usage is TRBJ2-1; 7 bases are a match to TRBD2. CDR3 size: 14 residues. Germline assignment: CDR1 PRHDT and CDR2 FYEKMQ (reference sequence). Trimming removed 5 bases from V and 7 bases from J; junction bases left unmatched: 8. The CDR3 spells CASSPQGSGNEQFF. DNA of the CDR3: TGTGCCAGCAGCCCCCAGGGTAGCGGGAATGAGCAGTTCTTC.

The chain links TRBV9 to TRBJ2-7; the match to TRBD1 covers 10 bases. The CDR3 contains 15 residues. The germline gives CDR1 SGDLS, CDR2 YYNGEE. The junction had 10 bases not matched to a gene; V was cut back by 3 bases and J by 7 bases. CDR3 protein: CASSERVGTGDEQYF. The CDR3 coding sequence is TGTGCCAGCAGCGAGAGAGTGGGGACAGGGGATGAGCAGTACTTC.

V and J are TRBV5-1 and TRBJ1-6, with TRBD1 as a possible D gene (6 bases). Germline V lookup: CDR1 SGHRS, CDR2 YFSETQ. V lost 4 bases, J lost 9 bases, and 14 bases lay in between. This CDR3 region has 14 residues. CDR3 coding DNA: TGCGCCAGCAGCCTACAGGGTCGAGGTTCACCCCTCCACTTT. It specifies CASSLQGRGSPLHF.

This clone has only one observation. The genes are TRBV11-2 and TRBJ2-4, with D possibly matching TRBD2 (6 bases). CDR3 size: 14 residues. Per the germline V gene, CDR1 is SGHAT and CDR2 is FQNNGV. V dropped 2 bases and J dropped 9 bases, with 14 bases sitting between them. The CDR3 here is CASSLIGGWSIQYF. The CDR3 nucleotides read TGTGCCAGCAGCTTAATCGGGGGATGGTCCATTCAGTACTTC.

V usage is TRBV6-6 and J usage is TRBJ1-2, with TRBD1 matching 10 bases. The V gene end was trimmed by 0 bases and the J gene end by 0 bases; junction bases not matched to a gene: 1. Germline V gene lookup returns CDR1 MNHNY and CDR2 SVGAGI (reference sequence). This CDR3 contains 16 residues. This CDR3 is CASSYSDRGANYGYTF. The DNA of the CDR3 is TGTGCCAGCAGTTACTCGGACAGGGGGGCTAACTATGGCTACACCTTC.

J is TRBJ1-1 and V is TRBV6-1; 8 positions agree with TRBD1. V dropped 3 bases and J dropped 1; count of bases not matched to a gene: 1. Germline CDR1 MNHNS, CDR2 SASEGT. The length of the CDR3 is 14 residues. CDR3 sequence: CASSEDRANTEAFF. The CDR3 nucleotides read TGTGCCAGCAGTGAGGACAGGGCGAACACTGAAGCTTTCTTT.

This clone was counted at least ten times. This chain's CDR3 is CASSPFRGTGYTEAFF. The CDR3, as DNA: TGTGCCAGCAGCCCTTTCCGGGGGACTGGGTACACTGAAGCTTTCTTT. V and J are TRBV5-6 and TRBJ1-1; a possible D gene is TRBD1 (5 bases). The CDR3 contains 16 residues. Per germline, CDR1 SGHDT and CDR2 YYEEEE. Trimming stripped 4 bases from V and 3 bases from J, with 19 bases between. The whole variable domain, filled in from reference TRBV5-6 and TRBJ1-1, reads DAGVTQSPTHLIKTRGQQVTLRCSPKSGHDTVSWYQQALGQGPQFIFQYYEEEERQRGNFPDRFSGHQFPNYSSELNVNALLLGDSALYLCASSPFRGTGYTEAFFGQGTRLTVV.

The V call is TRBV28, the J call TRBJ1-5; 8 bases are a match to TRBD1. V gave up 3 bases and J gave up 3 bases; unmatched junction bases: 4. The CDR3 is made up of 15 amino acids. Per germline, CDR1 MDHEN and CDR2 SYDVKM. The CDR3 here is CASSFDRGFNQPQHF. In DNA form, the CDR3 reads TGTGCCAGCAGTTTTGACAGGGGTTTCAATCAGCCCCAGCATTTT.

The chain carries TRBV5-1 and TRBJ1-3; 7 positions agree with TRBD1. With V trimmed by 0 bases and J by 8 bases, 8 bases remained unmatched. The CDR3 has 15 residues. The germline gives CDR1 SGHRS, CDR2 YFSETQ. The CDR3 loop is CASSLAGRGRDTIYF. CDR3 DNA: TGCGCCAGCAGCTTGGCCGGGAGGGGGCGAGACACCATATATTTT.

The chain uses TRBV28 and TRBJ2-7; possible D gene TRBD1, 6 bases. Trimming stripped 3 bases from V and 1 base from J, with 10 bases between. The V gene's germline CDR1 is MDHEN and CDR2 SYDVKM. The CDR3 spans 14 residues. CDR3 residues: CASSFPGQSYEQYF. Here the CDR3 DNA reads TGTGCCAGCAGTTTTCCCGGACAGTCCTACGAGCAGTACTTC.

The chain joins TRBV6-6 to TRBJ2-7, with D tentatively TRBD1 (6 bases). The V end lost 2 bases, the J end lost 2 bases, and 13 bases lay between the germline ends. Germline V gene sequence: CDR1 MNHNY, CDR2 SVGAGI (reference sequence). The CDR3 length is 15 residues. CDR3 amino acids: CASSYVYRVAYEQYF. In DNA, the CDR3 is TGTGCCAGCAGTTACGTATACAGGGTGGCCTACGAGCAGTACTTC.